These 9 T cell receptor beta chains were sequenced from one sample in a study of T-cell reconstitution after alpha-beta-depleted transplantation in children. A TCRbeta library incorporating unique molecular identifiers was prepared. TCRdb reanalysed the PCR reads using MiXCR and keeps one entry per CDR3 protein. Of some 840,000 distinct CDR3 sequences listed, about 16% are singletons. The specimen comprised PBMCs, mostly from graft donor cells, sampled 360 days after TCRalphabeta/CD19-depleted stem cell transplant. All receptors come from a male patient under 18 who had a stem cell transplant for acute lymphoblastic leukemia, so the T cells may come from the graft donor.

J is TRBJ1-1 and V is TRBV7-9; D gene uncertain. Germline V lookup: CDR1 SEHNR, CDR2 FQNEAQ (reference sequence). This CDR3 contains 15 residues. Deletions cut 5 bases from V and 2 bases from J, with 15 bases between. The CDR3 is CASSRTRALNTEAFF. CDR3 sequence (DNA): TGTGCCAGCAGCCGGACCCGGGCCTTAAACACTGAAGCTTTCTTT.

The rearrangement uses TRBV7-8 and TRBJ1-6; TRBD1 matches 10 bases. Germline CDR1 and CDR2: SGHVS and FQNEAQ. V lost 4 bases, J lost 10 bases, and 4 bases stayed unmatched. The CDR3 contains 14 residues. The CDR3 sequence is CASSSGTGDSPLHF. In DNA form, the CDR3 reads TGTGCCAGCAGCTCTGGGACAGGGGACTCACCCCTCCACTTT.

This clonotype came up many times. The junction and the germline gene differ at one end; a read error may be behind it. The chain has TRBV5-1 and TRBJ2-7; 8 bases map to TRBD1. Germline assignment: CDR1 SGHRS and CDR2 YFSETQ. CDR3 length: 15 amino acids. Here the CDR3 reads CASSLGQGASYEQYF. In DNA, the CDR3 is TGTGCCAGCAGTTTAGGGCAGGGGGCCTCCTACGAGCAGTACTTC.

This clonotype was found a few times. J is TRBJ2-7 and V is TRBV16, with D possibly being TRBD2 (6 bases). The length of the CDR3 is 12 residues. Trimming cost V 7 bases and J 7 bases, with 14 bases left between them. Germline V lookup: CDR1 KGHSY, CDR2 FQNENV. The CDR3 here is CASKSIGGEQYF. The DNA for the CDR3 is TGTGCCAGCAAAAGCATCGGGGGAGAGCAGTACTTC.

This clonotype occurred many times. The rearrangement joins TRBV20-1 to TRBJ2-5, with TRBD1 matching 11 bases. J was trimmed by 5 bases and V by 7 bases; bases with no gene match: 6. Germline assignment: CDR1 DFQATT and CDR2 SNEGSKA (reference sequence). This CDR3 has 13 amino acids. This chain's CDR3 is CSGGQGVRETQYF. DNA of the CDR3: TGCAGTGGGGGACAGGGGGTTCGGGAGACCCAGTACTTC.

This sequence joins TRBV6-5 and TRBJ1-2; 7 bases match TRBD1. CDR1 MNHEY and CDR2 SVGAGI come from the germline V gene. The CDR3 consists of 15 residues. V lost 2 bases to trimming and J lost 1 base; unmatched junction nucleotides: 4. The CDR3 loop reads CASSYRGQINYGYTF. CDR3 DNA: TGTGCCAGCAGTTACCGGGGACAGATTAACTATGGCTACACCTTC.

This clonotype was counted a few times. CDR3 bases: TGTGCCAGCAGCGAGCTGGGACAGGGATCGGGCTACACCTTC. The encoded protein is CASSELGQGSGYTF. V gene TRBV13 combines with J gene TRBJ1-2; 9 bases line up with TRBD1. Germline CDR1 reads PRHDT; CDR2 reads FYEKMQ (reference sequence). J gave up 8 bases and V 5 bases, and 9 bases lay outside the gene matches. This CDR3 comprises 14 residues.

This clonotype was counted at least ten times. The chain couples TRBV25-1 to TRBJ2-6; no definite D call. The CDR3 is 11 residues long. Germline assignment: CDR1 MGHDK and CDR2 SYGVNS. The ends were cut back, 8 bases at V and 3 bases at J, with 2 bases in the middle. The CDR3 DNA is TGTGCCAGCGTTGGGGCCAACGTCCTGACTTTC. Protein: CASVGANVLTF.

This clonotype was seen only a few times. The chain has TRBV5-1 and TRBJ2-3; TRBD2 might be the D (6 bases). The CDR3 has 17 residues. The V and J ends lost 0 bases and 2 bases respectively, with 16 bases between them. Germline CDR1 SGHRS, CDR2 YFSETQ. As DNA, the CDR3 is TGCGCCAGCAGCTTGGTCAGGGACTGGTTTTCCACAGATACGCAGTATTTT. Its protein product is CASSLVRDWFSTDTQYF.